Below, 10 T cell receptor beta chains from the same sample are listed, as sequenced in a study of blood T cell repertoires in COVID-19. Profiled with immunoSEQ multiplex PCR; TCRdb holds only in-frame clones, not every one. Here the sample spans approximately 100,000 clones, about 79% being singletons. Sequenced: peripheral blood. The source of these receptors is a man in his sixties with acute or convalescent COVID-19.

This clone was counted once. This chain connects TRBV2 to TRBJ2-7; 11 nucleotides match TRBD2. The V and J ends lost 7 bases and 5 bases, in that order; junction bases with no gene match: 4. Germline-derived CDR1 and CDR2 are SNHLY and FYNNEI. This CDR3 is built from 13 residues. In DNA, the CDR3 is TGTGCCAGCATGACTAGCGGGGTCCACGAGCAGTACTTC. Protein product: CASMTSGVHEQYF.

CDR3 DNA: TGTGCCAGCAGTCGGGGGGTTACCGGGGAGCTGTTTTTT. Amino acid sequence: CASSRGVTGELFF. The chain uses TRBV28 and TRBJ2-2, with TRBD2 matching over 7 bases. The CDR3 totals 13 residues. Germline V gene sequence: CDR1 MDHEN, CDR2 SYDVKM. Trimming took 5 bases from V and 5 from J; bases not matched to a gene: 2.

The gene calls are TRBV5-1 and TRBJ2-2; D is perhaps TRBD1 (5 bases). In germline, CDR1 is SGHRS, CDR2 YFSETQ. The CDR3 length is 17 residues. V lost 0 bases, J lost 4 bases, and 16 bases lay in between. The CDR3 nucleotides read TGCGCCAGCAGCTTGGGGCACAGGAACCCGGGCACCGGGGAGCTGTTTTTT. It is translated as CASSLGHRNPGTGELFF.

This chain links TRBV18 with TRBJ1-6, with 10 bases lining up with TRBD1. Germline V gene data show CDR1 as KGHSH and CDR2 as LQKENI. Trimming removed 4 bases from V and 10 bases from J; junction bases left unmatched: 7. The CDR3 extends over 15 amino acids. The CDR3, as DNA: TGTGCCAGCTCACTGGTAGGGACAGGGGCCTCACCCCTCCACTTT. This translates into CASSLVGTGASPLHF.

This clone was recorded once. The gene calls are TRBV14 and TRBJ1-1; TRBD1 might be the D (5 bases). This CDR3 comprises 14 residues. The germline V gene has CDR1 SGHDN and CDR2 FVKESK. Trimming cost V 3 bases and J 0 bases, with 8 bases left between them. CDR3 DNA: TGTGCCAGCAGCCAGCCAGGGCTGAACACTGAAGCTTTCTTT. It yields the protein CASSQPGLNTEAFF.

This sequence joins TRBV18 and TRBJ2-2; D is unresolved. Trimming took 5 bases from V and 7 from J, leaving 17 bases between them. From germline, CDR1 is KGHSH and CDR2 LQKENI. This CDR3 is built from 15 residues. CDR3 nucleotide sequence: TGTGCCAGCTCAGGCTACTCCGGGTTTGGCGGGGAGCTGTTTTTT. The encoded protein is CASSGYSGFGGELFF.

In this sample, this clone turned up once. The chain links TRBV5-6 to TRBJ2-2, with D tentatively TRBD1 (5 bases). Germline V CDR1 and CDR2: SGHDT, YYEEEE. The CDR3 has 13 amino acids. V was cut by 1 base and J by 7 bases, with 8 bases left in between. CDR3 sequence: CASSLFDSGELFF. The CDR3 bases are TGTGCCAGCAGCTTGTTTGACAGCGGGGAGCTGTTTTTT.

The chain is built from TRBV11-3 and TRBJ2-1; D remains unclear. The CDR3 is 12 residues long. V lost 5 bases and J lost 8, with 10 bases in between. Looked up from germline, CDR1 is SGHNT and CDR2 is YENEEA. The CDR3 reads CASSGTIHEQFF. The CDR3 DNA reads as TGTGCCAGCAGCGGTACTATTCATGAGCAGTTCTTC.

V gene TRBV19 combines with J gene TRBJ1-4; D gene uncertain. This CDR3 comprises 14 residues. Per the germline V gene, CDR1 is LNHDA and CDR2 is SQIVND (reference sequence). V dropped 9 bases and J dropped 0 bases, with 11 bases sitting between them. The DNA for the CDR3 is TGTGCCAGCTCCTTTTTTACAACTAATGAAAAACTGTTTTTT. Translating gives CASSFFTTNEKLFF.

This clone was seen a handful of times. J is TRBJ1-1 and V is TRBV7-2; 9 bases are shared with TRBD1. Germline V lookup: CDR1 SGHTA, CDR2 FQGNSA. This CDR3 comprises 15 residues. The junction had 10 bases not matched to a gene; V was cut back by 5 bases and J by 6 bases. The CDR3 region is CASSPRPGQGSEAFF. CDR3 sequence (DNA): TGTGCCAGCAGCCCTCGACCGGGACAGGGCTCTGAAGCTTTCTTT.